A single sample is the source of the 11 T cell receptor beta chains below, sequenced in a study of blood T cell repertoires in COVID-19. Sequenced by immunoSEQ multiplex PCR; TCRdb stores in-frame clones only, minus some. The sample has more than 300,000 clones, around 90% seen once. Sequencing was done on a sample of peripheral blood. The receptors derive from a woman in her thirties or forties with COVID-19, enrolled during active disease.

The chain couples TRBV28 to TRBJ1-1, with D tentatively TRBD1 (6 bases). The V and J ends lost 5 bases and 5 bases respectively, with 12 bases between them. The length of the CDR3 is 13 residues. Germline-derived CDR1 and CDR2 are MDHEN and SYDVKM. The CDR3 reads CASSPGQLTEAFF. The CDR3 DNA sequence: TGTGCCAGCAGTCCCGGACAGCTAACTGAAGCTTTCTTT.

J is TRBJ2-1 and V is TRBV5-1; 7 bases are a match to TRBD2. The V segment lost 4 bases and the J segment 8 bases; nucleotides outside the gene matches: 6. CDR1 and CDR2 from the germline V gene are SGHRS and YFSETQ. CDR3 length: 13 amino acids. The CDR3 reads CASSQTAGYEQFF. CDR3 in DNA: TGCGCCAGCAGCCAAACAGCGGGGTATGAGCAGTTCTTC. The whole variable domain, remainder taken from reference TRBV5-1 and TRBJ2-1, is KAGVTQTPRYLIKTRGQQVTLSCSPISGHRSVSWYQQTPGQGLQFLFEYFSETQRNKGNFPGRFSGRQFSNSRSEMNVSTLELGDSALYLCASSQTAGYEQFFGPGTRLTVL.

The rearrangement uses TRBV27 and TRBJ2-7, with a weak D call TRBD1 (5 bases). Germline V gene sequence: CDR1 MNHEY, CDR2 SMNVEV (reference sequence). The CDR3 loop spans 13 amino acids. Trimming removed 5 bases from V and 4 bases from J, with 12 bases in between. CDR3 coding DNA: TGTGCCAGCAGTCTCGAGCAGGGATACGAGCAGTACTTC. Its protein product is CASSLEQGYEQYF.

This rearrangement joins TRBV5-4 to TRBJ1-2; D is perhaps TRBD1 (5 bases). CDR1 and CDR2 (germline): SGHNT, YYREEE (reference sequence). Trimming pared 0 bases from V and 2 bases from J, leaving 11 bases between. The CDR3 is 15 amino acids. The CDR3 spells CASSLAGGGNYGYTF. CDR3 sequence (DNA): TGTGCCAGCAGCTTGGCCGGGGGGGGGAACTATGGCTACACCTTC.

The gene calls are TRBV7-9 and TRBJ1-2; the D is unclear. Germline CDR1 SEHNR, CDR2 FQNEAQ (reference sequence). V lost 6 bases and J lost 2, with 10 bases in between. The CDR3 loop spans 13 amino acids. The CDR3 is CASRNGQNYGYTF. CDR3 bases: TGTGCCAGCAGAAATGGTCAGAACTATGGCTACACCTTC.

The chain couples TRBV5-1 to TRBJ2-1; possibly TRBD2 for D (6 bases). The CDR3 has 17 residues. V was pared by 0 bases and J by 0 bases, with 13 bases between. From germline, CDR1 is SGHRS and CDR2 YFSETQ. CDR3 bases: TGCGCCAGCAGCTTGGTGTTAGCGGCCAGCTCCTACAATGAGCAGTTCTTC. It translates to CASSLVLAASSYNEQFF.

This clone was detected only once. V is TRBV27 and J is TRBJ2-1; weak D call: TRBD1 (6 bases). The germline V gene has CDR1 MNHEY and CDR2 SMNVEV (reference sequence). The CDR3 is made up of 15 amino acids. The ends were cut back, 5 bases at V and 6 bases at J, with 17 bases in the middle. The CDR3 nucleotides are TGTGCCAGCAGTATCCTCCGGGACACCAGCAATGAGCAGTTCTTC. Protein sequence: CASSILRDTSNEQFF.

The chain employs TRBV5-4 and TRBJ2-5; 7 nucleotides line up with TRBD1. Germline CDR1 SGHNT, CDR2 YYREEE (reference sequence). This CDR3 is built from 14 residues. V lost 4 bases to trimming and J lost 4 bases; unmatched junction nucleotides: 7. CDR3 sequence reads: CASSGRQGRETQYF. The CDR3 DNA sequence: TGTGCCAGCAGCGGGAGACAGGGACGAGAGACCCAGTACTTC.

The chain's CDR3 is CATSRAAAGGVEKLFF. The CDR3 DNA is TGTGCCACCAGCAGAGCTGCGGCAGGGGGAGTTGAAAAACTGTTTTTT. V and J are TRBV15 and TRBJ1-4; TRBD1 aligns across 7 bases. The CDR3 extends over 16 amino acids. The germline V gene encodes CDR1 LNHNV and CDR2 YYDKDF (reference sequence). With V trimmed by 1 base and J by 7 bases, 9 bases remained unmatched.

A single count supports this clone. The CDR3 reads CASSNGQGGNQPQHF. CDR3 DNA sequence: TGTGCCAGTAGTAACGGACAGGGCGGCAATCAGCCCCAGCATTTT. The chain employs TRBV19 and TRBJ1-5; TRBD1 agrees at 8 bases. Germline V gene sequence: CDR1 LNHDA, CDR2 SQIVND (reference sequence). J was trimmed by 2 bases and V by 4 bases; bases with no gene match: 4. The CDR3 length is 15 residues.

This clone was counted between two and nine times. The rearrangement uses TRBV6-5 and TRBJ1-1, with 12 nucleotides matching TRBD1. The CDR3 has 14 residues. Losses at the gene ends were 7 bases for V and 8 bases for J; bases not matched to a gene: 8. Germline CDR1 and CDR2: MNHEY and SVGAGI. The DNA of the CDR3 is TGTGCCAGCATCTGGGACAGGGGGCGCGGGGAAGCTTTCTTT. It translates to CASIWDRGRGEAFF.